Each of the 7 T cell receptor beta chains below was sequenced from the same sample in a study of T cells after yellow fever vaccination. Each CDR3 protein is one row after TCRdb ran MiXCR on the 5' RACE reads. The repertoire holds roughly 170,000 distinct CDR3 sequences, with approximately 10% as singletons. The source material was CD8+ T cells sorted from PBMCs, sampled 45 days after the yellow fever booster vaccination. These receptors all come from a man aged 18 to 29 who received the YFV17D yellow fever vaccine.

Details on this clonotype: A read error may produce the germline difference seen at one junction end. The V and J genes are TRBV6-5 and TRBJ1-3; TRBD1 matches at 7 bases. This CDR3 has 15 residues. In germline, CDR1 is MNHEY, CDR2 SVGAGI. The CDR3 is CASSYRGLGGNTVYF. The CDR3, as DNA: TGTGCCAGCAGTTACAGGGGGCTGGGAGGAAACACCGTATATTTT.

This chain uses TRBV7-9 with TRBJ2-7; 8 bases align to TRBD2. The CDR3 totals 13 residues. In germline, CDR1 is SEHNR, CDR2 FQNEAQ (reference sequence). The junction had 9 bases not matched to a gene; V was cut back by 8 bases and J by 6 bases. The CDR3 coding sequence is TGTGCCAGCCCCCCAGCGGGGGTCGGCGAGCAGTACTTC. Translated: CASPPAGVGEQYF.

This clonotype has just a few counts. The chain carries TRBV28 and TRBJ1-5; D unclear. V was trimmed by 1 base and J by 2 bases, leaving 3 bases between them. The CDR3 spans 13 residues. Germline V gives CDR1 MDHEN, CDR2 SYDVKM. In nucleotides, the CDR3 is TGTGCCAGCAGTTTATATCGCAATCAGCCCCAGCATTTT. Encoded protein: CASSLYRNQPQHF.

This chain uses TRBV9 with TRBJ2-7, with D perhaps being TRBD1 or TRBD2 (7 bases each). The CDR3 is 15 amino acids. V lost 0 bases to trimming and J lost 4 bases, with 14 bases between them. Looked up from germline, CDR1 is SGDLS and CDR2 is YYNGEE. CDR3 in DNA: TGTGCCAGCAGCGTAGGCCAGGGGGGGCAGTACGAGCAGTACTTC. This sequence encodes CASSVGQGGQYEQYF.

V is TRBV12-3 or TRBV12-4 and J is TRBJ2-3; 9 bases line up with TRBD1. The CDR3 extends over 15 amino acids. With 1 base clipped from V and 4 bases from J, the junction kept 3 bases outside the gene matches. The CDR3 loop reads CASSLGQGVADTQYF. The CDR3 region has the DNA TGTGCCAGCAGTTTAGGACAGGGGGTTGCAGATACGCAGTATTTT.

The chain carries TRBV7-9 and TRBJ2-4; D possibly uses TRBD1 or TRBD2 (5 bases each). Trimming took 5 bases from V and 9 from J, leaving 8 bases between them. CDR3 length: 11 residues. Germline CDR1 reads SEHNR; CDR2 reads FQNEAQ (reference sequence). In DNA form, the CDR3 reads TGTGCCAGCAGCCCCGGGACCATTCAGTACTTC. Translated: CASSPGTIQYF.

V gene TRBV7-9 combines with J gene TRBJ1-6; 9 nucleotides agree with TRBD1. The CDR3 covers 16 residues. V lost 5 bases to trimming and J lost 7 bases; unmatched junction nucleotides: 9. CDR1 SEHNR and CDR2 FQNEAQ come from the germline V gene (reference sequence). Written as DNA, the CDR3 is TGTGCCAGCAGCGACGAATGGACAGGGGAGAATTCACCCCTCCACTTT. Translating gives CASSDEWTGENSPLHF. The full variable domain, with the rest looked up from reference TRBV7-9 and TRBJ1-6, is DTGVSQNPRHKITKRGQNVTFRCDPISEHNRLYWYRQTLGQGPEFLTYFQNEAQLEKSRLLSDRFSAERPKGSFSTLEIQRTEQGDSAMYLCASSDEWTGENSPLHFGNGTRLTVT.